The 19 T cell receptor beta chains below all came from one sample that was sequenced in a study of spatial heterogeneity in lung cancer. Regarding the study as a whole: Mutation counts in tumors were tracked by counts of expanded intratumoral alpha and beta TCRs.

Regarding time point: sample taken at primary tumor resection. TCRdb re-called the 5' RACE reads with MiXCR, one entry per CDR3 protein. The sample has over 1,000 distinct CDR3 sequences, approximately 14% seen once. These receptors are not linked to any known antigen. Specimen: lung tumor tissue, collected at surgery. The receptor source for this set is a male donor with early-stage non-small cell lung cancer.

This chain joins TRBV27 and TRBJ2-1; D may be TRBD2 (5 bases). The length of the CDR3 is 11 residues. The V end lost 5 bases, the J end lost 12 bases, and 11 bases lay between the germline ends. In germline, CDR1 is MNHEY, CDR2 SMNVEV (reference sequence). CDR3 DNA: TGTGCCAGCAGTCCGGGGATTGCGCAGTTCTTC. It yields the protein CASSPGIAQFF.

This rearrangement joins TRBV4-1 to TRBJ1-1; D is unresolved. Trimming cost V 1 base and J 0 bases, with 6 bases left between them. The CDR3 loop spans 14 amino acids. Looked up from germline, CDR1 is MGHRA and CDR2 is YSYEKL. In DNA, the CDR3 is TGCGCCAGCAGCCAAGCACGGCTGAACACTGAAGCTTTCTTT. It is translated as CASSQARLNTEAFF.

In this sample, this clonotype is large. The chain is built from TRBV6-6 and TRBJ1-1, with a possible D match to TRBD1 (6 bases). Germline loops: CDR1 MNHNY, CDR2 SVGAGI (reference sequence). V was pared by 0 bases and J by 1 base, with 9 bases between. This CDR3 comprises 15 residues. The CDR3 DNA is TGTGCCAGCAGTTACTCCCAGGGGAGGAACACTGAAGCTTTCTTT. It is translated as CASSYSQGRNTEAFF.

Judged by abundance, this clonotype is medium-sized. This sequence joins TRBV7-3 and TRBJ2-3; 8 bases line up with TRBD2. In germline, CDR1 is SGHTA, CDR2 FQGTGA. The CDR3 is made up of 16 amino acids. Trimming cost V 5 bases and J 5 bases; bases outside gene matches: 12. CDR3 in amino acids: CASSQTGGLAKDTQYF. The CDR3 region has the DNA TGTGCCAGCAGCCAAACGGGGGGGCTAGCCAAAGATACGCAGTATTTT.

This clonotype was seen many times. The genes are TRBV29-1 and TRBJ1-2; D gene unclear. CDR3 length: 13 amino acids. V was clipped by 4 bases and J by 4 bases, with 13 bases between them. Looked up from germline, CDR1 is SQVTM and CDR2 is ANQGSEA. The CDR3 sequence is CSVAVRPFYGYTF. The CDR3 coding sequence is TGCAGCGTTGCCGTTAGGCCTTTCTATGGCTACACCTTC.

This clonotype was counted a few times. The chain employs TRBV6-5 and TRBJ2-7; TRBD2 matches at 13 bases. This CDR3 has 16 residues. Germline V lookup: CDR1 MNHEY, CDR2 SVGAGI. V shed 0 bases, J shed 4 bases, and the junction held 3 bases outside the gene matches. The CDR3 protein is CASSYSGLAGFYEQYF. The DNA for the CDR3 is TGTGCCAGCAGTTACTCGGGACTAGCGGGGTTTTACGAGCAGTACTTC.

This clonotype is medium-sized (0.01 to 0.1%) in the sample. This chain connects TRBV3-1 to TRBJ1-2; possible D gene TRBD1, 6 bases. Trimming stripped 1 base from V and 5 bases from J, with 8 bases between. Per germline, CDR1 LGHDT and CDR2 YNNKEL (reference sequence). The CDR3 is 13 amino acids. The CDR3 DNA is TGTGCCAGCAGCCAAGTGAGGGGGTATGGCTACACCTTC. Translating gives CASSQVRGYGYTF. The full variable domain, in which reference TRBV3-1 and TRBJ1-2 provide the parts outside the CDR3, is DTAVSQTPKYLVTQMGNDKSIKCEQNLGHDTMYWYKQDSKKFLKIMFSYNNKELIINETVPNRFSPKSPDKAHLNLHINSLELGDSAVYFCASSQVRGYGYTFGSGTRLTVV.

The rearrangement links TRBV29-1 to TRBJ2-3; D ambiguous. Germline lookup yields CDR1 SQVTM and CDR2 ANQGSEA. Trimming removed 7 bases at V and 1 base at J, with 9 bases between. The CDR3 loop spans 12 amino acids. CDR3 bases: TGCAGCGCCCAAGCCGGCACAGATACGCAGTATTTT. Its protein product is CSAQAGTDTQYF.

This clonotype is judged medium-sized. The chain is built from TRBV5-1 and TRBJ2-3; 8 bases agree with TRBD1. The trim removed 0 bases at V and 6 bases at J, leaving 9 bases unmatched. The V gene's germline CDR1 is SGHRS and CDR2 YFSETQ. The CDR3 has 16 amino acids. CDR3 DNA: TGCGCCAGCAGCTTGGAGGGGACAGGAGGGCCCGATACGCAGTATTTT. It specifies CASSLEGTGGPDTQYF.

This clonotype is deemed large. V and J are TRBV7-8 and TRBJ2-3; D perhaps matches TRBD2 (7 bases). The CDR3 length is 14 residues. Germline V gives CDR1 SGHVS, CDR2 FQNEAQ. V shed 1 base and J shed 8 bases, with 13 bases lying between them. Here the CDR3 reads CASSLEGGTGTQYF. The CDR3 region has the DNA TGTGCCAGCAGCTTAGAGGGGGGGACTGGTACGCAGTATTTT.

This clonotype was observed a handful of times. J is TRBJ2-1 and V is TRBV7-9; no reliable D call. The V and J ends lost 1 base and 4 bases respectively, with 8 bases between them. From germline, CDR1 is SEHNR and CDR2 FQNEAQ (reference sequence). This CDR3 contains 14 residues. The CDR3 loop is CASSLGGKYNEQFF. The CDR3 nucleotides are TGTGCCAGCAGCTTAGGGGGTAAATACAATGAGCAGTTCTTC.

This clonotype was seen a handful of times. V is TRBV11-2 and J is TRBJ2-5; maybe TRBD1 (7 bases). The CDR3 is 17 residues long. V lost 5 bases, J lost 6 bases, and 25 bases lay in between. Germline values: CDR1 SGHAT, CDR2 FQNNGV. The CDR3 nucleotides read TGTGCCAGCAGCCCCCGCGGAGGGGGCATATTGGTCAAGACCCAGTACTTC. Its translation is CASSPRGGGILVKTQYF.

V is TRBV10-3 and J is TRBJ1-5; D remains unclear. The V end lost 0 bases, the J end lost 4 bases, and 4 bases lay between the germline ends. Germline V gene data show CDR1 as ENHRY and CDR2 as SYGVKD. The CDR3 length is 13 residues. The CDR3 coding sequence is TGTGCCATCAGTGAGTCTGAAAATCAGCCCCAGCATTTT. Its translation: CAISESENQPQHF.

By proportion, this clonotype is medium-sized (0.01 to 0.1%). This sequence joins TRBV7-8 and TRBJ1-5; D uncertain. Between the trimmed V and J ends, which lost 4 bases and 0 bases, there was a span of 25 bases. The CDR3 has 20 amino acids. Germline lookup yields CDR1 SGHVS and CDR2 FQNEAQ. In DNA, the CDR3 is TGTGCCAGCAGCTCCTACCCTACAACGGACCCTCCCTTTAGCAATCAGCCCCAGCATTTT. It codes for CASSSYPTTDPPFSNQPQHF. Together with reference TRBV7-8 and TRBJ1-5, the CDR3 gives the full variable domain: GAGVSQSPRYKVAKRGQDVALRCDPISGHVSLFWYQQALGQGPEFLTYFQNEAQLDKSGLPSDRFFAERPEGSVSTLKIQRTQQEDSAVYLCASSSYPTTDPPFSNQPQHFGDGTRLSIL.

This chain connects TRBV5-6 to TRBJ2-3; D is perhaps TRBD2 (5 bases). Looked up from germline, CDR1 is SGHDT and CDR2 is YYEEEE. The CDR3 consists of 16 residues. Trimming pared 0 bases from V and 0 bases from J, leaving 11 bases between. The CDR3 spells CASSLGSGVSTDTQYF. CDR3 bases: TGTGCCAGCAGCTTGGGATCCGGGGTGAGCACAGATACGCAGTATTTT.

This clonotype counts as medium-sized. This chain links TRBV5-1 with TRBJ1-3; D gene uncertain. The CDR3 extends over 12 amino acids. V was pared by 7 bases and J by 0 bases, with 5 bases between. The germline V gene encodes CDR1 SGHRS and CDR2 YFSETQ. CDR3 loop: CASSNSGNTIYF. CDR3 nucleotide sequence: TGCGCCAGCTCCAACTCTGGAAACACCATATATTTT.

This clonotype is categorized as large. The V call is TRBV7-8, the J call TRBJ1-5; 8 positions agree with TRBD1. The J segment lost 3 bases and the V segment lost 5 bases, leaving 15 bases of the junction unmatched. This CDR3 is 18 amino acids long. Germline CDR1 and CDR2: SGHVS and FQNEAQ. The CDR3 DNA is TGTGCCAGCAGCCTAACGAATTCTCCAGGGGGCAACAATCAGCCCCAGCATTTT. This translates into CASSLTNSPGGNNQPQHF. Using reference TRBV7-8 and TRBJ1-5 for the parts outside the CDR3, the full variable domain is GAGVSQSPRYKVAKRGQDVALRCDPISGHVSLFWYQQALGQGPEFLTYFQNEAQLDKSGLPSDRFFAERPEGSVSTLKIQRTQQEDSAVYLCASSLTNSPGGNNQPQHFGDGTRLSIL.

By sample fraction, this clonotype is large (0.1 to 1%). The chain links TRBV28 to TRBJ2-6, with a possible D match to TRBD2 (5 bases). The germline CDR1 and CDR2 sequences are MDHEN and SYDVKM. The CDR3 has 16 residues. V was pared by 3 bases and J by 3 bases, with 12 bases between. DNA for the CDR3: TGTGCCAGCAGTTTTGAGGGTTTGGGTGGGGCCAACGTCCTGACTTTC. Translating it yields CASSFEGLGGANVLTF.

In its sample, this clonotype ranks as large. The V call is TRBV12-3 or TRBV12-4, the J call TRBJ1-1; perhaps TRBD1 as D (5 bases). This CDR3 has 15 amino acids. Trimming shortened V by 5 bases and J by 2 bases, and 15 bases separated the two germline ends. The CDR3 loop is CASSPQDGGNTEAFF. CDR3 DNA: TGTGCCAGCAGTCCCCAAGATGGGGGAAACACTGAAGCTTTCTTT.